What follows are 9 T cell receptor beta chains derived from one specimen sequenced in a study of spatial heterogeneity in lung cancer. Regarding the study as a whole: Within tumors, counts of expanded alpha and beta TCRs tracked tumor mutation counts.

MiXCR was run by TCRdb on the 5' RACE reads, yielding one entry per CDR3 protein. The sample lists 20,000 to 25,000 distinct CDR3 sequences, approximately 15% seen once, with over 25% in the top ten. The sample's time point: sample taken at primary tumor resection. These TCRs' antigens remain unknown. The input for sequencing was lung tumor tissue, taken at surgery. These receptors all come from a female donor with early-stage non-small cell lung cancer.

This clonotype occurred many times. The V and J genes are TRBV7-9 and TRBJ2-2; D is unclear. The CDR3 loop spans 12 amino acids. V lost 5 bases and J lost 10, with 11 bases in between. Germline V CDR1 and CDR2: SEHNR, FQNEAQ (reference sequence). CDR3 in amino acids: CASSPLSEELFF. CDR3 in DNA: TGTGCCAGCAGCCCCCTGTCGGAGGAGCTGTTTTTT.

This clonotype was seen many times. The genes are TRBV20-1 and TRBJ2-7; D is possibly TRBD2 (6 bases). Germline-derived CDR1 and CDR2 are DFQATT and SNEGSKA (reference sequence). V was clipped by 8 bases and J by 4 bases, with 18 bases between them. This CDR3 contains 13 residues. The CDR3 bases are TGCAGTTCTACGGCGGGACGAACTTACGAGCAGTACTTC. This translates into CSSTAGRTYEQYF.

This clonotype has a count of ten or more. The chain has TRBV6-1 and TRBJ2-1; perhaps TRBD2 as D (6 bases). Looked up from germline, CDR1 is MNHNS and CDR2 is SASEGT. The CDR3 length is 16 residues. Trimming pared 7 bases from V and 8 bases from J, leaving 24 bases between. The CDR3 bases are TGTGCCAGCATCTCCGTAGGGCTAGCGATGTTGGATGAGCAGTTCTTC. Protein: CASISVGLAMLDEQFF.

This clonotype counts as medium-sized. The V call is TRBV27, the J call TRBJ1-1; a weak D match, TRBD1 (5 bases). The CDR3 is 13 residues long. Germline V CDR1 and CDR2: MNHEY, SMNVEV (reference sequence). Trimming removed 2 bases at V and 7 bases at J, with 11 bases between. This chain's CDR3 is CASSLDQRGEAFF. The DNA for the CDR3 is TGTGCCAGCAGTTTAGATCAGAGGGGTGAAGCTTTCTTT.

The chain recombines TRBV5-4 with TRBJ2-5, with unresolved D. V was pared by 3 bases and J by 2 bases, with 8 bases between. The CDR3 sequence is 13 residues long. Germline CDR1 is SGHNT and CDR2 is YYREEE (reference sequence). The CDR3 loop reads CASSSLEQETQYF. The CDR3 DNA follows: TGTGCCAGCAGCTCCCTAGAGCAAGAGACCCAGTACTTC.

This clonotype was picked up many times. Here the CDR3 DNA reads TGTGCCACCCGCACCGGGGGCGGGGAAAAACTGTTTTTT. As protein: CATRTGGGEKLFF. V is TRBV7-9 and J is TRBJ1-4, with a weak D call TRBD1 (6 bases). V lost 10 bases, J lost 8 bases, and 17 bases lay in between. Germline CDR1 is SEHNR and CDR2 is FQNEAQ (reference sequence). The CDR3 runs to 13 residues.

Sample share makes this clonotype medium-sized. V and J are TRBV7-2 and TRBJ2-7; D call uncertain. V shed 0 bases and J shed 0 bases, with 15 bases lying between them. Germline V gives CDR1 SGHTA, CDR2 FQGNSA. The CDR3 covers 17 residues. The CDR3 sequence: CASSLAGYGRFSYEQYF. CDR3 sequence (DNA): TGTGCCAGCAGCTTAGCCGGGTACGGAAGGTTCTCCTACGAGCAGTACTTC.

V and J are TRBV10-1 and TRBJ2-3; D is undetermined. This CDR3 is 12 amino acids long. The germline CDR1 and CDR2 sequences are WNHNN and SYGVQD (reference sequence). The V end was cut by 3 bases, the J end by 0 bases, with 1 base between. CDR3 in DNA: TGCGCCAGCAGTGAAAGCACAGATACGCAGTATTTT. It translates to CASSESTDTQYF.

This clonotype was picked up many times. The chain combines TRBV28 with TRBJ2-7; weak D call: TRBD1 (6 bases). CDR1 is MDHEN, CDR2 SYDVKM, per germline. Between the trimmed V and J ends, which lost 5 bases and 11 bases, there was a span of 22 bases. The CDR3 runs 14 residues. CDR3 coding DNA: TGTGCCAGCAGTCAAACAGGGTATGGACCTTCTGAGTACTTC. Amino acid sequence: CASSQTGYGPSEYF.